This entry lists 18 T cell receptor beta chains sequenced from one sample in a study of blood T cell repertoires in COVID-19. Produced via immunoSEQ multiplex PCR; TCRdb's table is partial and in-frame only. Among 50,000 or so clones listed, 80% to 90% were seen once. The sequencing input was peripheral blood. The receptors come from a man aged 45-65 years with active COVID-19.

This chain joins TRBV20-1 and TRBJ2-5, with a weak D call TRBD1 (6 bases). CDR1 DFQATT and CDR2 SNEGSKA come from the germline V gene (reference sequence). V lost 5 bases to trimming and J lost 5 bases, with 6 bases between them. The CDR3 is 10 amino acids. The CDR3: CSAGGETQYF. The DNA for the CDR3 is TGCAGTGCTGGGGGCGAGACCCAGTACTTC.

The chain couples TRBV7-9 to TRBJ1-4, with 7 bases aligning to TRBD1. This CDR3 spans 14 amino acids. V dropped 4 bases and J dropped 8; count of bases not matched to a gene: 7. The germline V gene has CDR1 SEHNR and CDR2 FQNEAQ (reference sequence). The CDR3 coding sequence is TGTGCCAGCAGCTCGGGACAGACGGCGGAAAAACTGTTTTTT. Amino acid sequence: CASSSGQTAEKLFF.

Here the CDR3 DNA reads TGTGCCTGGAGACAAGGGGGGACAGCAAAAAACATTCAGTACTTC. Its translation: CAWRQGGTAKNIQYF. This rearrangement joins TRBV30 to TRBJ2-4, with a tentative D call TRBD1 (7 bases). This CDR3 has 15 residues. Germline CDR1 is GTSNPN and CDR2 is SVGIG (reference sequence). V was shortened by 3 bases and J by 4 bases, with 16 bases between the two germline ends.

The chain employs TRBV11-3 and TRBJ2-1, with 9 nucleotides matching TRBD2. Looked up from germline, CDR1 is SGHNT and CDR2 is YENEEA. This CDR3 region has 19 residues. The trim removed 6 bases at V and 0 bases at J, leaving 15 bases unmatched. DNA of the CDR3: TGTGCCAGCAGTTTCACTCATGGAGCGGGAGGTATCTCCTACAATGAGCAGTTCTTC. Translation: CASSFTHGAGGISYNEQFF. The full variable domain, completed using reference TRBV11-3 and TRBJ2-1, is EAGVVQSPRYKIIEKKQPVAFWCNPISGHNTLYWYLQNLGQGPELLIRYENEEAVDDSQLPKDRFSAERLKGVDSTLKIQPAELGDSAVYLCASSFTHGAGGISYNEQFFGPGTRLTVL.

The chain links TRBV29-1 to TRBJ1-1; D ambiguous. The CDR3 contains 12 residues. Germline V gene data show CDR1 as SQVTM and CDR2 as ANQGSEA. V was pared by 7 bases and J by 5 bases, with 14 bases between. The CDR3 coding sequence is TGCAGCGCTGACCGGGCGGGAACTGAAGCTTTCTTT. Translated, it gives CSADRAGTEAFF.

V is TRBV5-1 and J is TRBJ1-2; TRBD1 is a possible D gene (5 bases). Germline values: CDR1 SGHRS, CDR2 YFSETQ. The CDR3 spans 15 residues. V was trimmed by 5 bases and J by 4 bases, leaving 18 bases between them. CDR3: CASSPTTGDFYGYTF. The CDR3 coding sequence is TGCGCCAGCAGTCCCACTACAGGAGACTTCTATGGCTACACCTTC.

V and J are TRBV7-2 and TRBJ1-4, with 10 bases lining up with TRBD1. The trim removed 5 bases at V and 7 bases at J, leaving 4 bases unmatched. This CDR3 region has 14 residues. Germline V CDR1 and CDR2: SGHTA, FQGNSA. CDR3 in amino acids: CASSPDRGFEKLFF. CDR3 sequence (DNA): TGTGCCAGCAGCCCGGACAGGGGGTTTGAAAAACTGTTTTTT.

CDR3 protein: CASSLSAPQVYEQYF. In DNA form, the CDR3 reads TGTGCCAGCAGTTTATCAGCCCCGCAGGTCTACGAGCAGTACTTC. The chain uses TRBV27 and TRBJ2-7, with D unclear. Germline loops: CDR1 MNHEY, CDR2 SMNVEV (reference sequence). This CDR3 region has 15 residues. Trimming took off 0 bases at V and 3 bases at J, with 12 bases between the two ends.

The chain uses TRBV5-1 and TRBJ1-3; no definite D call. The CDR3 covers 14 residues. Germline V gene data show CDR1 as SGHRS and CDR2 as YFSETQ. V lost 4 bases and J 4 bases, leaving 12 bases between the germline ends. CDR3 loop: CASSLESEGNTIYF. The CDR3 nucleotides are TGCGCCAGCAGCCTGGAGTCCGAGGGAAACACCATATATTTT.

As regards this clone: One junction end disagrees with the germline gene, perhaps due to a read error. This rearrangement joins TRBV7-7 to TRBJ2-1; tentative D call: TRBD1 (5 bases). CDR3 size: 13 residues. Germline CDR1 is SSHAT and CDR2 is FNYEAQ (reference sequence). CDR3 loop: CASSTDTYNEQFF. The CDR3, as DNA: TGTGCTAGCAGCACGGACACTTACAATGAGCAGTTCTTC.

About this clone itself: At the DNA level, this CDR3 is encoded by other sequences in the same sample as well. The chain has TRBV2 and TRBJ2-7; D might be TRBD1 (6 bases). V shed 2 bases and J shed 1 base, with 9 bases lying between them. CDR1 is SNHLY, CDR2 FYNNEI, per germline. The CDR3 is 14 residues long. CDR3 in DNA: TGTGCCAGCAGTGAAAACAGGGATTCCTACGAGCAGTACTTC. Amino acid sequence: CASSENRDSYEQYF.

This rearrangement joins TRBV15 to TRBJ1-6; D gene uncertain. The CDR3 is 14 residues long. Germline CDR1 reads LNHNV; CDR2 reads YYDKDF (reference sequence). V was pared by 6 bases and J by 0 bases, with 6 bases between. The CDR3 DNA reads TGTGCCACCAGTGCTAGCTCCTATAATTCACCCCTCCACTTT. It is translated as CATSASSYNSPLHF.

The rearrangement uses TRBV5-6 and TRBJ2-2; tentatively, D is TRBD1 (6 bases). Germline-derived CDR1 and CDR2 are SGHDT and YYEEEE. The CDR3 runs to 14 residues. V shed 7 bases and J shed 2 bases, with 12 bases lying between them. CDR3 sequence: CASQGTPNTGELFF. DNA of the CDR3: TGTGCCAGCCAAGGGACACCTAACACCGGGGAGCTGTTTTTT.

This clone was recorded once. CDR3 sequence reads: CASSLWGPSYEQYF. The CDR3 DNA follows: TGTGCCAGCAGCCTATGGGGGCCATCCTACGAGCAGTACTTC. The rearrangement joins TRBV6-5 to TRBJ2-7, with a tentative D call TRBD1 (6 bases). V was clipped by 6 bases and J by 1 base, with 13 bases between them. CDR1 is MNHEY and CDR2 is SVGAGI in the germline V gene. The CDR3 runs 14 residues.

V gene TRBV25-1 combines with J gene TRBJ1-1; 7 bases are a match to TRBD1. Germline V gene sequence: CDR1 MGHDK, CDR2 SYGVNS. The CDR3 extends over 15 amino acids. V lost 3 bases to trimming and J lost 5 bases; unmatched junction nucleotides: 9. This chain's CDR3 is CASSDDRVMSTEAFF. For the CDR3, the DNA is TGTGCCAGCAGTGATGACAGGGTCATGAGTACTGAAGCTTTCTTT.

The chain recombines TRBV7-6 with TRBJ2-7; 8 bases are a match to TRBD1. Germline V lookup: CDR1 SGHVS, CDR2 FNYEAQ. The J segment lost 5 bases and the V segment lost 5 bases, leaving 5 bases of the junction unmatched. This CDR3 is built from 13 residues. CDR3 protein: CASSLRTGNEQYF. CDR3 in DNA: TGTGCCAGCAGCCTCCGGACAGGGAACGAGCAGTACTTC.

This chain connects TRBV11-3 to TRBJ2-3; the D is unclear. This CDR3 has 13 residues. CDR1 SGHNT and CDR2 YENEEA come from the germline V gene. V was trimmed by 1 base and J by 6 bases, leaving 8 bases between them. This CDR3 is CASSLGPEDTQYF. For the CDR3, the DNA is TGTGCCAGCAGCTTAGGCCCCGAGGATACGCAGTATTTT. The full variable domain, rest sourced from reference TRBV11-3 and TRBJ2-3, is EAGVVQSPRYKIIEKKQPVAFWCNPISGHNTLYWYLQNLGQGPELLIRYENEEAVDDSQLPKDRFSAERLKGVDSTLKIQPAELGDSAVYLCASSLGPEDTQYFGPGTRLTVL.

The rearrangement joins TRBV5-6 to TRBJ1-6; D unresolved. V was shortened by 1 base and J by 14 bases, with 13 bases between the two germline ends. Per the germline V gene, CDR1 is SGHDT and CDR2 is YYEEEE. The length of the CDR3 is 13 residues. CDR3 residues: CASSLSNALALHF. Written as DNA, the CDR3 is TGTGCCAGCAGCTTGTCTAACGCTTTGGCCCTCCACTTT. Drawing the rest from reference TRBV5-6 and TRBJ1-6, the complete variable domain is DAGVTQSPTHLIKTRGQQVTLRCSPKSGHDTVSWYQQALGQGPQFIFQYYEEEERQRGNFPDRFSGHQFPNYSSELNVNALLLGDSALYLCASSLSNALALHFGNGTRLTVT.